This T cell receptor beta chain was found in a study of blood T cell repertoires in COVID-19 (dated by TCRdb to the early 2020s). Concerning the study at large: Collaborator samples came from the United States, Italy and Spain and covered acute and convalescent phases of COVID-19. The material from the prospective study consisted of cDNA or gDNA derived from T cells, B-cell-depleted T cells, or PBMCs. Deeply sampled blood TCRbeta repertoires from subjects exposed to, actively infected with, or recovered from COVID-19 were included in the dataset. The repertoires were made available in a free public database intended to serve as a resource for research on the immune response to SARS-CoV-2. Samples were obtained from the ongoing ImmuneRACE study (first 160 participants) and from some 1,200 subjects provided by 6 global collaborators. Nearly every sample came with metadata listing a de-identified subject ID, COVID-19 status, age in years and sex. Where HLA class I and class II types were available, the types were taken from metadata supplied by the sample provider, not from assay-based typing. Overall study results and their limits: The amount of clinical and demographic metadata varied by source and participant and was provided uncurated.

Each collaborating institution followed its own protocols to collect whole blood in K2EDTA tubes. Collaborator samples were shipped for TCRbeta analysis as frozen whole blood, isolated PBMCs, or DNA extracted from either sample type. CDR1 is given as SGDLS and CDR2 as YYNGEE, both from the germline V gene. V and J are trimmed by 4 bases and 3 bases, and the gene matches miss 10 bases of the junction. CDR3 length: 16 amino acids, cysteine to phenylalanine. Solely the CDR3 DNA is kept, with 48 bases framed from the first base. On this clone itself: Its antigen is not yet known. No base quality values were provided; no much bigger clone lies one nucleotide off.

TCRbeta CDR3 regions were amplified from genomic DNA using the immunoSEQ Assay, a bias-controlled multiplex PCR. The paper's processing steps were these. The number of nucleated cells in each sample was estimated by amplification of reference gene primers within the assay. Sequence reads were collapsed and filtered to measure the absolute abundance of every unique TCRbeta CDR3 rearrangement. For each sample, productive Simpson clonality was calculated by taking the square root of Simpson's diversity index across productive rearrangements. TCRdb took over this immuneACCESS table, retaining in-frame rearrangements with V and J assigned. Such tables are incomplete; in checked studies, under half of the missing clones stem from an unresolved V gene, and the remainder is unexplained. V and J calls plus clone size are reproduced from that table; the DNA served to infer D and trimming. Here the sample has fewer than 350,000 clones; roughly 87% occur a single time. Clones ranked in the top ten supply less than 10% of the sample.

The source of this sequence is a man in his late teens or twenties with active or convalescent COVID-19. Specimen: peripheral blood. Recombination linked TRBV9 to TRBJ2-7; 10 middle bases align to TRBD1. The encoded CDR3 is CASSPNPGTGVYEQYF. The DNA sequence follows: TGTGCCAGCAGCCCCAACCCGGGGACAGGGGTCTACGAGCAGTACTTC.